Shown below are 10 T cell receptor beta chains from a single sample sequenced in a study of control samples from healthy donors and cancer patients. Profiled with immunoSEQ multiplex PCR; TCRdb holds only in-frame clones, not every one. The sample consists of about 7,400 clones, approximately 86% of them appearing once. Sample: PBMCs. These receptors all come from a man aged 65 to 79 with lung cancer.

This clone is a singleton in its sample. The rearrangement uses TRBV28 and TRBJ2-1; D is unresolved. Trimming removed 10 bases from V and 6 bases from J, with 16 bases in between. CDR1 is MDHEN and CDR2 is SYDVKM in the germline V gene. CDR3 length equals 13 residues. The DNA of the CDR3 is TGTGCCACCTTGGTCGGGTATGCCAATGAGCAGTTCTTC. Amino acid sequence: CATLVGYANEQFF.

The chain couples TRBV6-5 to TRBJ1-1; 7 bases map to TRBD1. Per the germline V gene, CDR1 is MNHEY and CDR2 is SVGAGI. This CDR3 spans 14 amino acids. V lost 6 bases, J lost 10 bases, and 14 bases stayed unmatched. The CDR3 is CASRQGVKAPGAFF. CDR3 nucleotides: TGTGCCAGCAGGCAGGGGGTGAAGGCCCCTGGAGCTTTCTTT.

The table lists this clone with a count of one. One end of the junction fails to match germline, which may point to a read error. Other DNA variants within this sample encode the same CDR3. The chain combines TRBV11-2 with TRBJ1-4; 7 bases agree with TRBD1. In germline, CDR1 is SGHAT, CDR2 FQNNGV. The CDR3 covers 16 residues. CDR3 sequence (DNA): TGTGCCAGCAGCTTTGATCTGACAGGGTCTAACGAAAAATTGTTTTTT. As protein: CASSFDLTGSNEKLFF.

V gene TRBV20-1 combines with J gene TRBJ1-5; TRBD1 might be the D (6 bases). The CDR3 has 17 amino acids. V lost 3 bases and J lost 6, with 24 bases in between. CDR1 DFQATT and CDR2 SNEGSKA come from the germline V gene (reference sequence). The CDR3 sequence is CSASPGGATGVTQPQHF. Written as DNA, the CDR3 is TGCAGTGCTAGTCCTGGGGGGGCGACAGGAGTAACTCAGCCCCAGCATTTT.

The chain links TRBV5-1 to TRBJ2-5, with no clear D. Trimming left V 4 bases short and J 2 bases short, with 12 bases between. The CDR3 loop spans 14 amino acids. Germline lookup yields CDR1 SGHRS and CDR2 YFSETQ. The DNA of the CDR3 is TGCGCCAGCAGCACCGGGCCAGGACAAGAGACCCAGTACTTC. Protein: CASSTGPGQETQYF.

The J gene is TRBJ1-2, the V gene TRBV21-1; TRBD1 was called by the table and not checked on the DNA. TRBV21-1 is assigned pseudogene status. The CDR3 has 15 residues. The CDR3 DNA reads TGTGCCAGCAGCCTTCGACAGGGATACAACTATGGCTACACCTTC. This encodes CASSLRQGYNYGYTF.

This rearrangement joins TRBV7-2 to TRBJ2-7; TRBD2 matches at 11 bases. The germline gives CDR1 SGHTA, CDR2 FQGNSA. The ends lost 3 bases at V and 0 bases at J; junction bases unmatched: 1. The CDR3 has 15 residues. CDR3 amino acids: CASSFTSGSSYEQYF. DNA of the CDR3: TGTGCCAGCAGCTTCACTAGCGGGAGCTCCTACGAGCAGTACTTC.

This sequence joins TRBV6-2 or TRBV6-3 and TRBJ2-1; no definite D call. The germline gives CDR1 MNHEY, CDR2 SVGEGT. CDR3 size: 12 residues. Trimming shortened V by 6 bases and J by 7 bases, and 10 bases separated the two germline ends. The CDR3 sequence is CASSPNTNEQFF. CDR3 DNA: TGTGCCAGCAGCCCGAACACGAATGAGCAGTTCTTC.

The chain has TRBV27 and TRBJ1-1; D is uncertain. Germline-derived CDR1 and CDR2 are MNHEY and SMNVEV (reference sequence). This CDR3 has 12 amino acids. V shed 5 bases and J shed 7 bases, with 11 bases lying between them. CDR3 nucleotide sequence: TGTGCCAGCAGTAGTATTTTCGATGAAGCTTTCTTT. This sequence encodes CASSSIFDEAFF.

In DNA form, the CDR3 reads TGTGCCAGCAGTGCTAGGGCAGGGATAGGGGTCTACGAGCAGTACTTC. Protein sequence: CASSARAGIGVYEQYF. The rearrangement uses TRBV25-1 and TRBJ2-7; the D gene is possibly TRBD1 (5 bases). The ends were cut back, 4 bases at V and 3 bases at J, with 19 bases in the middle. CDR1 and CDR2 (germline): MGHDK, SYGVNS. CDR3 length: 16 amino acids.